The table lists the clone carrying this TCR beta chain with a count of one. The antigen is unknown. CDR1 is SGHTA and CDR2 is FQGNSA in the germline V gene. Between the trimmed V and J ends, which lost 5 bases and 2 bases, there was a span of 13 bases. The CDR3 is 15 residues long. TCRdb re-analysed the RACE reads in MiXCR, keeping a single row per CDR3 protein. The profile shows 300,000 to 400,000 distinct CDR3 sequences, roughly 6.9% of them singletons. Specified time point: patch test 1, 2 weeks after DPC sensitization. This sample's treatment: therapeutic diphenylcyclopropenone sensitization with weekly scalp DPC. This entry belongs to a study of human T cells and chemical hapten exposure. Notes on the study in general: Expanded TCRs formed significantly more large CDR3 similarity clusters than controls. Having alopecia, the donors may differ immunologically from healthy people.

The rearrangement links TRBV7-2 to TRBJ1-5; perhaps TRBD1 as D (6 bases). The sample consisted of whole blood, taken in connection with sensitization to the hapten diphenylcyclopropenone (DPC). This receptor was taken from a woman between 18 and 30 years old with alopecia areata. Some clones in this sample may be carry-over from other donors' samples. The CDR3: CASSPRGGGNQPQHF. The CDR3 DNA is TGTGCCAGCAGCCCTAGAGGGGGAGGCAATCAGCCCCAGCATTTT.